What follows are 32 T cell receptor beta chains derived from one specimen sequenced in a study of shared clonotypes between healthy human individuals. Measured with immunoSEQ multiplex PCR; TCRdb has only the in-frame clones, and not every one. Here the sample spans a few million clones, roughly 93% being singletons. CD45RO negativity and positive selection for CCR7 defined naive CD8 cells, a population that excluded terminally differentiated effector memory CD45RA+ cells. The sample consisted of naive CD8+ T cells from PBMCs. The receptor set was obtained from a man younger than 35 in good health. Some clones in this sample may be carry-over from other donors' samples.

As regards this clone: At the DNA level, this CDR3 is encoded by other sequences in the same sample as well. The V gene is TRBV27, the J gene TRBJ2-7; 8 bases are a match to TRBD1. Looked up from germline, CDR1 is MNHEY and CDR2 is SMNVEV (reference sequence). The length of the CDR3 is 13 residues. The V gene end was trimmed by 4 bases and the J gene end by 4 bases; junction bases not matched to a gene: 3. The CDR3 sequence: CASSWGQAYEQYF. The DNA for the CDR3 is TGTGCCAGCAGTTGGGGACAGGCGTACGAGCAGTACTTC.

This chain links TRBV13 with TRBJ2-1; TRBD1 or TRBD2 may be the D gene (5 bases each). Trimming removed 5 bases from V and 5 bases from J, with 19 bases in between. The CDR3 extends over 16 amino acids. The germline V gene has CDR1 PRHDT and CDR2 FYEKMQ (reference sequence). The CDR3 reads CASSPRDPEGHNEQFF. The CDR3 region has the DNA TGTGCCAGCAGCCCCCGAGACCCTGAGGGACACAATGAGCAGTTCTTC. Using reference TRBV13 and TRBJ2-1 for the parts outside the CDR3, the full variable domain is AAGVIQSPRHLIKEKRETATLKCYPIPRHDTVYWYQQGPGQDPQFLISFYEKMQSDKGSIPDRFSAQQFSDYHSELNMSSLELGDSALYFCASSPRDPEGHNEQFFGPGTRLTVL.

The CDR3 loop is CASSDPGTGWNEQFF. In DNA, the CDR3 is TGTGCCAGCAGTGACCCCGGGACAGGGTGGAATGAGCAGTTCTTC. V gene TRBV6-4 combines with J gene TRBJ2-1, with 9 positions matching TRBD1. CDR3 size: 15 residues. With V trimmed by 2 bases and J by 7 bases, 6 bases remained unmatched. Per the germline V gene, CDR1 is MRHNA and CDR2 is SNTAGT.

The chain couples TRBV9 to TRBJ2-7; D is perhaps TRBD2 (6 bases). Between the trimmed V and J ends, which lost 0 bases and 5 bases, there was a span of 18 bases. CDR3 length: 16 amino acids. Germline CDR1 SGDLS, CDR2 YYNGEE. The CDR3, as DNA: TGTGCCAGCAGCGTAGGAAGGTCATGGGAGGCGGACGAGCAGTACTTC. Protein sequence: CASSVGRSWEADEQYF.

The J gene is TRBJ2-3, the V gene TRBV28, with TRBD2 identical over 9 bases. V dropped 2 bases and J dropped 4; count of bases not matched to a gene: 4. This CDR3 contains 15 residues. Germline-derived CDR1 and CDR2 are MDHEN and SYDVKM. The chain's CDR3 is CASSLRTSESDTQYF. CDR3 nucleotide sequence: TGTGCCAGCAGTTTAAGGACTAGCGAGTCAGATACGCAGTATTTT.

The chain combines TRBV7-9 with TRBJ1-2; D is unresolved. V gave up 1 base and J gave up 7 bases, with 7 bases separating them. Germline V gene lookup returns CDR1 SEHNR and CDR2 FQNEAQ (reference sequence). The CDR3 runs to 12 residues. The CDR3 nucleotides are TGTGCCAGCAGCTTAGACGTCTTTGGCTACACCTTC. Protein: CASSLDVFGYTF.

There are a few counts of this clone. The gene calls are TRBV18 and TRBJ1-5; D not certain. There are 14 residues in the CDR3. Trimming took 5 bases from V and 0 from J, leaving 8 bases between them. CDR1 and CDR2 from the germline V gene are KGHSH and LQKENI. In DNA, the CDR3 is TGTGCCAGCTCAGCGGACGGTAGCAATCAGCCCCAGCATTTT. It specifies CASSADGSNQPQHF.

The chain links TRBV19 to TRBJ1-1; D is uncertain. Germline loops: CDR1 LNHDA, CDR2 SQIVND (reference sequence). This CDR3 spans 13 amino acids. The V end was cut by 9 bases, the J end by 6 bases, with 17 bases between. The CDR3 reads CASQYTVGAEAFF. CDR3 bases: TGTGCCAGCCAGTATACGGTTGGCGCTGAAGCTTTCTTT.

The chain links TRBV7-2 to TRBJ2-1, with D perhaps TRBD2 (5 bases). This CDR3 spans 14 amino acids. Trimming left V 7 bases short and J 6 bases short, with 16 bases between. Germline CDR1 and CDR2: SGHTA and FQGNSA. The CDR3 loop is CASTRHGERNEQFF. The CDR3 DNA reads TGTGCCAGCACGAGGCACGGGGAACGCAATGAGCAGTTCTTC.

The rearrangement joins TRBV19 to TRBJ2-7; TRBD2 aligns across 9 bases. This CDR3 is 16 amino acids long. V lost 8 bases and J lost 3; bases outside the gene matches: 14. Germline CDR1 LNHDA, CDR2 SQIVND (reference sequence). The CDR3 spells CASPRGGRAQVYEQYF. In nucleotides, the CDR3 is TGTGCCAGTCCCCGGGGCGGGAGGGCCCAAGTCTACGAGCAGTACTTC.

As regards this clone: The sample holds other DNA sequences that translate to the same CDR3. The chain joins TRBV4-1 to TRBJ1-5; 8 bases are a match to TRBD1. The CDR3 spans 16 residues. The junction had 3 bases not matched to a gene; V was cut back by 1 base and J by 1 base. CDR1 MGHRA and CDR2 YSYEKL come from the germline V gene. CDR3 region: CASSQGTGLSNQPQHF. CDR3 sequence (DNA): TGCGCCAGCAGCCAAGGGACAGGGTTGAGCAATCAGCCCCAGCATTTT.

For the CDR3, the DNA is TGTGCCAGCAGCTTAGTCCGGGACAGGGGAGTTTGGAATGGCTACACCTTC. Protein product: CASSLVRDRGVWNGYTF. The chain recombines TRBV11-2 with TRBJ1-2; 10 bases align to TRBD1. Trimming took 1 base from V and 6 from J; bases not matched to a gene: 11. CDR1 is SGHAT, CDR2 FQNNGV, per germline. The CDR3 contains 17 residues.

The genes are TRBV27 and TRBJ2-3; TRBD2 agrees at 11 bases. This CDR3 region has 16 residues. J gave up 7 bases and V 5 bases, and 11 bases lay outside the gene matches. CDR1 is MNHEY, CDR2 SMNVEV, per germline (reference sequence). Here the CDR3 reads CASSPQGLAEGYTQYF. DNA for the CDR3: TGTGCCAGCAGTCCCCAGGGACTAGCGGAGGGGTATACGCAGTATTTT.

In the case of this clone: Other DNA sequences within the sample encode an identical CDR3. The J gene is TRBJ2-7, the V gene TRBV4-1; D perhaps matches TRBD2 (5 bases). Germline values: CDR1 MGHRA, CDR2 YSYEKL. V lost 0 bases and J 0 bases, leaving 9 bases between the germline ends. There are 15 residues in the CDR3. The CDR3 reads CASSQDLAVSYEQYF. The CDR3 DNA is TGCGCCAGCAGCCAAGATCTAGCTGTCTCCTACGAGCAGTACTTC.

This chain connects TRBV14 to TRBJ1-2, with no clear D. Deletions cut 3 bases from V and 4 bases from J, with 9 bases between. Germline values: CDR1 SGHDN, CDR2 FVKESK. The CDR3 runs to 13 residues. CDR3 nucleotide sequence: TGTGCCAGCAGCCACCCCGCGGGCTATGGCTACACCTTC. It encodes CASSHPAGYGYTF.

The rearrangement joins TRBV9 to TRBJ2-7; D unresolved. There are 11 residues in the CDR3. With 4 bases removed from V and 3 bases from J, the gap between germline ends came to 5 bases. Germline V lookup: CDR1 SGDLS, CDR2 YYNGEE. This CDR3 reads CASSFYYEQYF. CDR3 DNA: TGTGCCAGCAGCTTTTACTACGAGCAGTACTTC.

About this clone: The sample holds other DNA sequences that translate to the same CDR3. The rearrangement joins TRBV7-9 to TRBJ2-3, with D unclear. The CDR3 totals 12 residues. Germline V gene sequence: CDR1 SEHNR, CDR2 FQNEAQ (reference sequence). The V and J ends lost 3 bases and 4 bases respectively, with 5 bases between them. The CDR3 DNA follows: TGTGCCAGCAGCTTCCCCGCAGATACGCAGTATTTT. Protein product: CASSFPADTQYF.

The chain couples TRBV5-8 to TRBJ1-5, with D possibly matching TRBD1 (6 bases). This CDR3 spans 14 amino acids. The V gene's germline CDR1 is SGHTS and CDR2 YDEGEE. Trimming took 5 bases from V and 1 from J, leaving 10 bases between them. The chain's CDR3 is CASSLDRSNQPQHF. CDR3 sequence (DNA): TGTGCCAGCAGTCTCGACAGGAGCAATCAGCCCCAGCATTTT.

The CDR3 DNA sequence: TGTGCCAGCAGGATGATAACAGGGAATGAGCAGTTCTTC. Translated: CASRMITGNEQFF. The chain has TRBV7-8 and TRBJ2-1; the D gene is possibly TRBD1 (6 bases). CDR3 length: 13 residues. CDR1 and CDR2 from the germline V gene are SGHVS and FQNEAQ. V was shortened by 6 bases and J by 7 bases, with 13 bases between the two germline ends.

This chain links TRBV11-2 with TRBJ1-4; 7 bases align to TRBD1. The germline V gene has CDR1 SGHAT and CDR2 FQNNGV. The ends lost 5 bases at V and 0 bases at J; junction bases unmatched: 3. The CDR3 totals 15 residues. The CDR3 bases are TGTGCCAGCAGCACTGGGACAGCAACTAATGAAAAACTGTTTTTT. It encodes CASSTGTATNEKLFF.

This CDR3 is CASAGDGRSYEQYF. CDR3 sequence (DNA): TGTGCCAGCGCCGGTGATGGCAGATCCTACGAGCAGTACTTC. The V and J genes are TRBV5-4 and TRBJ2-7; no reliable D call. This CDR3 is 14 amino acids long. Germline V CDR1 and CDR2: SGHNT, YYREEE (reference sequence). Trimming removed 7 bases at V and 1 base at J, with 15 bases between.

CDR3 in DNA: TGTGCCAGTAGTATAGATGGAGAGTTCTACGAGCAGTACTTC. As protein: CASSIDGEFYEQYF. This sequence joins TRBV19 and TRBJ2-7; D is uncertain. This CDR3 spans 14 amino acids. The germline gives CDR1 LNHDA, CDR2 SQIVND (reference sequence). Trimming cost V 0 bases and J 3 bases, with 9 bases left between them.

This chain connects TRBV5-8 to TRBJ2-1, with 13 bases lining up with TRBD2. The V segment lost 3 bases and the J segment 7 bases; nucleotides outside the gene matches: 4. The CDR3 spans 15 residues. Per germline, CDR1 SGHTS and CDR2 YDEGEE. CDR3 DNA: TGTGCCAGCAGCTCGGGACTAGCGGGACGGAATGAGCAGTTCTTC. Translation gives CASSSGLAGRNEQFF.

J is TRBJ2-1 and V is TRBV30; D might be TRBD1 (7 bases). The V gene's germline CDR1 is GTSNPN and CDR2 SVGIG (reference sequence). Trimming stripped 0 bases from V and 8 bases from J, with 38 bases between. CDR3 length: 22 residues. CDR3 nucleotide sequence: TGTGCCTGGAGTGTACTTCTGGTTGAGACAGGGTTTTTTTTCGGGAGCTCTTATGAGCAGTTCTTC. Amino acids: CAWSVLLVETGFFFGSSYEQFF.

V usage is TRBV7-2 and J usage is TRBJ2-2; D uncertain. Germline lookup yields CDR1 SGHTA and CDR2 FQGNSA. V lost 5 bases to trimming and J lost 7 bases, with 8 bases between them. This CDR3 is 12 amino acids long. CDR3 region: CASSRRVGELFF. The CDR3 DNA sequence: TGTGCCAGCAGCCGACGGGTCGGGGAGCTGTTTTTT.

This chain uses TRBV5-1 with TRBJ1-1; D gene unclear. This CDR3 region has 16 residues. CDR1 is SGHRS and CDR2 is YFSETQ in the germline V gene. The V end was cut by 0 bases, the J end by 1 base, with 13 bases between. CDR3 in DNA: TGCGCCAGCAGCTTGGTCCCAGGATACTCGAACACTGAAGCTTTCTTT. Its protein product is CASSLVPGYSNTEAFF.

V gene TRBV27 combines with J gene TRBJ1-1; D unresolved. CDR1 is MNHEY, CDR2 SMNVEV, per germline (reference sequence). The CDR3 is 15 amino acids. V gave up 0 bases and J gave up 5 bases, with 13 bases separating them. The CDR3 is CASSLSAVPRTEAFF. DNA for the CDR3: TGTGCCAGCAGTTTATCGGCAGTCCCTAGGACTGAAGCTTTCTTT.

The J gene is TRBJ2-3, the V gene TRBV7-3; maybe TRBD1 (6 bases). CDR1 SGHTA and CDR2 FQGTGA come from the germline V gene. V gave up 6 bases and J gave up 0 bases, with 7 bases separating them. This CDR3 is 13 amino acids long. The DNA for the CDR3 is TGTGCCAGCAGGGACAGTAGCACAGATACGCAGTATTTT. Amino acids: CASRDSSTDTQYF.

The chain carries TRBV19 and TRBJ1-4, with D tentatively TRBD1 (6 bases). Germline-derived CDR1 and CDR2 are LNHDA and SQIVND (reference sequence). The CDR3 runs 11 residues. V lost 7 bases and J 14 bases, leaving 14 bases between the germline ends. The CDR3 coding sequence is TGTGCCAGTACCTACGCAGGGGACCTGTTTTTT. This translates into CASTYAGDLFF. The whole variable domain, remainder taken from reference TRBV19 and TRBJ1-4, is DGGITQSPKYLFRKEGQNVTLSCEQNLNHDAMYWYRQDPGQGLRLIYYSQIVNDFQKGDIAEGYSVSREKKESFPLTVTSAQKNPTAFYLCASTYAGDLFFGSGTQLSVL.

The J gene is TRBJ2-1, the V gene TRBV30; a possible D gene is TRBD2 (6 bases). CDR1 GTSNPN and CDR2 SVGIG come from the germline V gene (reference sequence). The CDR3 is made up of 16 amino acids. V lost 2 bases, J lost 4 bases, and 18 bases lay in between. CDR3 sequence (DNA): TGTGCCTGGAGTCTCCGGAGGGCCCCCCCATACAATGAGCAGTTCTTC. The encoded protein is CAWSLRRAPPYNEQFF.

This chain links TRBV13 with TRBJ2-5; 8 bases align to TRBD2. In germline, CDR1 is PRHDT, CDR2 FYEKMQ (reference sequence). The CDR3 is 15 amino acids. With V trimmed by 6 bases and J by 1 base, 7 bases remained unmatched. The CDR3 DNA reads TGTGCCAGCAGTTCGCGGGAGGCCACCCAAGAGACCCAGTACTTC. Translation gives CASSSREATQETQYF.

The chain employs TRBV19 and TRBJ2-1; D not certain. From germline, CDR1 is LNHDA and CDR2 SQIVND (reference sequence). This CDR3 contains 15 residues. V lost 10 bases and J 5 bases, leaving 21 bases between the germline ends. The CDR3 loop reads CATQLSIFPHNEQFF. In nucleotides, the CDR3 is TGTGCCACCCAACTGTCGATTTTCCCCCACAATGAGCAGTTCTTC.